A selection of T cell receptor beta chains follows, all from one sample in a study of blood T cell repertoires in COVID-19. Measured with immunoSEQ multiplex PCR; TCRdb has only the in-frame clones, and not every one. The profile shows approximately 240,000 clones, approximately 80% of them singletons. Material: peripheral blood. These receptors came from a woman in her sixties or seventies with active or convalescent COVID-19. Each CDR3 is given with its conserved first and last residue. The D gene is left open where the match is weak. Where a row states a size, it is once, few, many or the class of an expanded clone; other rows omit it.

V gene: TRBV7-9
clone size: few
D gene: TRBD1
J gene: TRBJ2-7
CDR3 DNA: TGTGCCAGCAGCCCCGGGACAGGGGTGTCCTACGAGCAGTACTTC
CDR3 protein: CASSPGTGVSYEQYF

V gene: TRBV2
clone size: .
D gene: .
J gene: TRBJ2-5
CDR3 DNA: TGTGCCAGCAGTGACCCTCGATTGCGAACCCAGTACTTC
CDR3 protein: CASSDPRLRTQYF

V gene: TRBV29-1
clone size: many
D gene: TRBD1
J gene: TRBJ1-1
CDR3 DNA: TGCAGCGTTGTAAGACCGATCGGACAGGGATTTGAAGCTTTCTTT
CDR3 protein: CSVVRPIGQGFEAFF

V gene: TRBV5-4
clone size: .
D gene: TRBD1
J gene: TRBJ2-5
CDR3 DNA: TGTGCCAGCAGCATCGACAGGGGTCCGGAAGAGACCCAGTACTTC
CDR3 protein: CASSIDRGPEETQYF

V gene: TRBV28
clone size: .
D gene: .
J gene: TRBJ1-6
CDR3 DNA: TGTGCCAGCAGTTCCTACCCTCCGACAGACTATAATTCACCCCTCCACTTT
CDR3 protein: CASSSYPPTDYNSPLHF

V gene: TRBV7-9
clone size: .
D gene: TRBD1
J gene: TRBJ2-2
CDR3 DNA: TGTGCCAGCAGCTTAACGGGACAGAGAAACACCGGGGAGCTGTTTTTT
CDR3 protein: CASSLTGQRNTGELFF

V gene: TRBV9
clone size: .
D gene: TRBD2
J gene: TRBJ2-3
CDR3 DNA: TGTGCCAGCAGCGCTTGGCCCCGTGGGGTAGCGGGAGGACCTAGCACAGATACGCAGTATTTT
CDR3 protein: CASSAWPRGVAGGPSTDTQYF

V gene: TRBV27
clone size: many
D gene: TRBD2
J gene: TRBJ2-7
CDR3 DNA: TGTGCCAGCAGCCACGGACTAGCGGCCCCCTACGAGCAGTACTTC
CDR3 protein: CASSHGLAAPYEQYF

V gene: TRBV5-6
clone size: .
D gene: .
J gene: TRBJ2-7
CDR3 DNA: TGTGCCAGCAGCTCCGGACTCAACTGGGGCGAGCAGTACTTC
CDR3 protein: CASSSGLNWGEQYF

V gene: TRBV5-8
clone size: .
D gene: .
J gene: TRBJ1-1
CDR3 DNA: TGTGCCAGCAGCTTGGGACACACAGGGACTGAAGCTTTCTTT
CDR3 protein: CASSLGHTGTEAFF

V gene: TRBV5-5
clone size: .
D gene: .
J gene: TRBJ1-3
CDR3 DNA: TGTGCCAGCAGTACAGGGATCTCTGGAAACACCATATATTTT
CDR3 protein: CASSTGISGNTIYF

V gene: TRBV7-2
clone size: .
D gene: TRBD2
J gene: TRBJ2-7
CDR3 DNA: TGTGCCAGCAGCTTAACCGGGACTACTAACTACGAGCAGTACTTC
CDR3 protein: CASSLTGTTNYEQYF

V gene: TRBV5-1
clone size: .
D gene: TRBD1
J gene: TRBJ2-7
CDR3 DNA: TGCGCCAGCAGCTTGGCAGGACAGGGGGCTTACGAGCAGTACTTC
CDR3 protein: CASSLAGQGAYEQYF

V gene: TRBV15
clone size: .
D gene: .
J gene: TRBJ1-2
CDR3 DNA: TGTGCCACCAGCGGGGAGGACTATGGCTACACCTTC
CDR3 protein: CATSGEDYGYTF

V gene: TRBV11-2
clone size: once
D gene: .
J gene: TRBJ2-7
CDR3 DNA: TGTGCCAGCACTACCCTGAGGGGGATTACCTACGAGCAGTACTTC
CDR3 protein: CASTTLRGITYEQYF

V gene: TRBV5-1
clone size: .
D gene: .
J gene: TRBJ1-1
CDR3 DNA: TGCGCCAGCAGCTTGGTGCGAGGGACTGAAGCTTTCTTT
CDR3 protein: CASSLVRGTEAFF

V gene: TRBV5-4
clone size: .
D gene: TRBD2
J gene: TRBJ2-1
CDR3 DNA: TGTGCCAGCAGCTTAGCGGGAGCTTGGCACAATGAGCAGTTCTTC
CDR3 protein: CASSLAGAWHNEQFF

V gene: TRBV30
clone size: .
D gene: TRBD2
J gene: TRBJ2-1
CDR3 DNA: TGTGCCTGGAGCACCCTTAGCGGGAGAATAAACATTGAGCAGTTCTTC
CDR3 protein: CAWSTLSGRINIEQFF

V gene: TRBV19
clone size: .
D gene: .
J gene: TRBJ1-1
CDR3 DNA: TGTGCCAGTAGTATAGCCGCCGCGGGGGGGGGCAGAAACACTGAAGCTTTCTTT
CDR3 protein: CASSIAAAGGGRNTEAFF

V gene: TRBV5-1
clone size: .
D gene: .
J gene: TRBJ2-1
CDR3 DNA: TGCGCCAGCAGCTCCCCGGGTCAAGGATACAATGAGCAGTTCTTC
CDR3 protein: CASSSPGQGYNEQFF

V gene: TRBV11-3
clone size: .
D gene: .
J gene: TRBJ2-1
CDR3 DNA: TGTGCCAGCAGCTTAGCTTGGGGCAGGGGTAACAATGAGCAGTTCTTC
CDR3 protein: CASSLAWGRGNNEQFF

V gene: TRBV11-1
clone size: .
D gene: .
J gene: TRBJ2-6
CDR3 DNA: TGTGCCAGCAGCTTAGCGGTACTCTCTGGGGCCAACGTCCTGACTTTC
CDR3 protein: CASSLAVLSGANVLTF

V gene: TRBV11-2
clone size: .
D gene: .
J gene: TRBJ1-2
CDR3 DNA: TGTGCCAGCAGCTGGGGGGAAAACTATGGCTACACCTTC
CDR3 protein: CASSWGENYGYTF

V gene: TRBV7-9
clone size: .
D gene: TRBD2
J gene: TRBJ2-7
CDR3 DNA: TGTGCCAGCAGCTTAGGGGGACTAGCCTACGAGCAGTACTTC
CDR3 protein: CASSLGGLAYEQYF

V gene: TRBV4-1
clone size: .
D gene: TRBD1
J gene: TRBJ1-6
CDR3 DNA: TGCGCCAGCAGCCAATGGGCAGGGGGCTTGGGATCACCCCTCCACTTT
CDR3 protein: CASSQWAGGLGSPLHF

V gene: TRBV7-9
clone size: .
D gene: .
J gene: TRBJ2-1
CDR3 DNA: TGTGCCAGCAGCTTATATTTTGGGGGGGGCCAAACCTACAATGAGCAGTTCTTC
CDR3 protein: CASSLYFGGGQTYNEQFF

V gene: TRBV19
clone size: .
D gene: TRBD2
J gene: TRBJ2-1
CDR3 DNA: TGTGCCACTAACTTCCGGACTAGCGGGGGAAATGAGCAGTTCTTC
CDR3 protein: CATNFRTSGGNEQFF

V gene: TRBV10-3
clone size: .
D gene: .
J gene: TRBJ1-1
CDR3 DNA: TGTGCCACCGTAGGAGGGGCCACCTCGAACACTGAAGCTTTCTTT
CDR3 protein: CATVGGATSNTEAFF

V gene: TRBV29-1
clone size: few
D gene: TRBD1
J gene: TRBJ1-2
CDR3 DNA: TGCAGTTTTATCGGAACGGGACAGGGTGAATTATACACCTTC
CDR3 protein: CSFIGTGQGELYTF

V gene: TRBV6-5
clone size: once
D gene: .
J gene: TRBJ2-2
CDR3 DNA: TGTGCCAGCAGTCCCCTCAGGGGTAGCACCGGGGAGCTGTTTTTT
CDR3 protein: CASSPLRGSTGELFF

V gene: TRBV3-1/TRBV3-2
clone size: .
D gene: TRBD2
J gene: TRBJ2-2
CDR3 DNA: TGTGCCAGCAGTTATCTAGCGGGGATCACCGGGGAGCTGTTTTTT
CDR3 protein: CASSYLAGITGELFF

V gene: TRBV29-1
clone size: .
D gene: TRBD2
J gene: TRBJ2-2
CDR3 DNA: TGCAGCGTCCGGACTAGCGGGGGAGTGGGGACCGGGGAGCTGTTTTTT
CDR3 protein: CSVRTSGGVGTGELFF

V gene: TRBV5-8
clone size: .
D gene: TRBD1
J gene: TRBJ2-5
CDR3 DNA: TGTGCCAGCAGCCGCCACAGGGGACAGGGTCCGACCCAGTACTTC
CDR3 protein: CASSRHRGQGPTQYF

V gene: TRBV4-2
clone size: few
D gene: TRBD2
J gene: TRBJ2-3
CDR3 DNA: TGTGCCAGCAGCTTAGGGACTAGCGGCACAGATACGCAGTATTTT
CDR3 protein: CASSLGTSGTDTQYF

V gene: TRBV24-1
clone size: .
D gene: TRBD1
J gene: TRBJ1-4
CDR3 DNA: TGTGCCACCAGTGAGGGGACAGGGGTCGGTGAAAAACTGTTTTTT
CDR3 protein: CATSEGTGVGEKLFF

V gene: TRBV30
clone size: few
D gene: TRBD1
J gene: TRBJ1-6
CDR3 DNA: TGTGCCTGGAGCCCGGGACAGAATTCACCCCTCCACTTT
CDR3 protein: CAWSPGQNSPLHF

V gene: TRBV5-6
clone size: .
D gene: TRBD2
J gene: TRBJ2-3
CDR3 DNA: TGTGCCAGCAGCTTGGTGGCTAGCGGGGGGGCCTCGGGAGATACGCAGTATTTT
CDR3 protein: CASSLVASGGASGDTQYF

V gene: TRBV5-1
clone size: .
D gene: TRBD2
J gene: TRBJ2-3
CDR3 DNA: TGCGCCAGTGTACTAGCGCCCGGCACAGATACGCAGTATTTT
CDR3 protein: CASVLAPGTDTQYF

V gene: TRBV3-1/TRBV3-2
clone size: .
D gene: .
J gene: TRBJ2-5
CDR3 DNA: TGTGCCAGCAGCCAAGAAGTGGGGGGGGCCGACCAAGAGACCCAGTACTTC
CDR3 protein: CASSQEVGGADQETQYF

V gene: TRBV10-2
clone size: few
D gene: .
J gene: TRBJ1-6
CDR3 DNA: TGCGCCAGCAGTGAAGGGGCCGGATCCCTCCACTTT
CDR3 protein: CASSEGAGSLHF

V gene: TRBV28
clone size: .
D gene: .
J gene: TRBJ1-4
CDR3 DNA: TGTGCCAGCAGTGAGGGTTTATCTAATGAAAAACTGTTTTTT
CDR3 protein: CASSEGLSNEKLFF

V gene: TRBV28
clone size: once
D gene: .
J gene: TRBJ1-2
CDR3 DNA: TGTGCCAGCAGTTGGGGACACGGGGCTAACTATGGCTACACCTTC
CDR3 protein: CASSWGHGANYGYTF

V gene: TRBV7-9
clone size: .
D gene: .
J gene: TRBJ2-1
CDR3 DNA: TGTGCCAGCAGCTTGTATCGTCTGACCGGACTGCTCAATGAGCAGTTCTTC
CDR3 protein: CASSLYRLTGLLNEQFF

V gene: TRBV15
clone size: .
D gene: TRBD1
J gene: TRBJ1-6
CDR3 DNA: TGTGCCACCAGCAGATTCGGGGGACAGAGATGGTCACCCCTCCACTTT
CDR3 protein: CATSRFGGQRWSPLHF

V gene: TRBV4-1
clone size: .
D gene: .
J gene: TRBJ1-1
CDR3 DNA: TGCGCCAGCAGCCAATATATTGACACTGAAGCTTTCTTT
CDR3 protein: CASSQYIDTEAFF

V gene: TRBV11-3
clone size: .
D gene: TRBD2
J gene: TRBJ2-5
CDR3 DNA: TGTGCCAGCAGCTTAGGCGGGGGACTCCAAGAGACCCAGTACTTC
CDR3 protein: CASSLGGGLQETQYF

V gene: TRBV27
clone size: .
D gene: .
J gene: TRBJ2-1
CDR3 DNA: TGTGCCAGCAGTTCGAGCGGGTCCCCCTACAATGAGCAGTTCTTC
CDR3 protein: CASSSSGSPYNEQFF

V gene: TRBV10-1
clone size: once
D gene: .
J gene: TRBJ1-2
CDR3 DNA: TGCGCCAGCAGCCAGGGTCCGAACTATGGCTACACCTTC
CDR3 protein: CASSQGPNYGYTF

V gene: TRBV3-1/TRBV3-2
clone size: .
D gene: TRBD1
J gene: TRBJ1-2
CDR3 DNA: TGTGCCAGCAGCCAAGTGTCGGGACAGGGCTATGGCTACACCTTC
CDR3 protein: CASSQVSGQGYGYTF

V gene: TRBV28
clone size: .
D gene: .
J gene: TRBJ2-3
CDR3 DNA: TGTGCCAGCAGTTTTAGGTTGCACGGACAAGTAGGTGGAACAGATACGCAGTATTTT
CDR3 protein: CASSFRLHGQVGGTDTQYF

V gene: TRBV19
clone size: .
D gene: TRBD1
J gene: TRBJ2-5
CDR3 DNA: TGTGCCAGTACAGGGGGACAAGAGACCCAGTACTTC
CDR3 protein: CASTGGQETQYF

V gene: TRBV9
clone size: .
D gene: TRBD1
J gene: TRBJ1-2
CDR3 DNA: TGTGCCAGCAGCGGGGGGGCTCCAAGGACAGGGGAGACCTATGGCTACACCTTC
CDR3 protein: CASSGGAPRTGETYGYTF

V gene: TRBV9
clone size: .
D gene: TRBD1
J gene: TRBJ2-1
CDR3 DNA: TGTGCCAGCAGCGTACGGACAGGAACCTACAATGAGCAGTTCTTC
CDR3 protein: CASSVRTGTYNEQFF

V gene: TRBV7-2
clone size: .
D gene: .
J gene: TRBJ1-6
CDR3 DNA: TGTGCCAGCAGCTTGACGGACGCAGGGAATTCACCCCTCCACTTT
CDR3 protein: CASSLTDAGNSPLHF

V gene: TRBV6-5
clone size: .
D gene: .
J gene: TRBJ1-3
CDR3 DNA: TGTGCCAGCAGTTACGCTACAGCCCCTGGAAACACCATATATTTT
CDR3 protein: CASSYATAPGNTIYF

V gene: TRBV6-4
clone size: .
D gene: .
J gene: TRBJ1-6
CDR3 DNA: TGTGCCAGCAGTGTAAGACTCCCCGTACCGAATAATTCACCCCTCCACTTT
CDR3 protein: CASSVRLPVPNNSPLHF

V gene: TRBV27
clone size: once
D gene: .
J gene: TRBJ1-1
CDR3 DNA: TGTGCCAGCAGTCTGCGGACAGATCTGATAGGGAACACTGAAGCTTTCTTT
CDR3 protein: CASSLRTDLIGNTEAFF

V gene: TRBV29-1
clone size: .
D gene: TRBD1
J gene: TRBJ2-3
CDR3 DNA: TGCAGCGTTGCCCCGGGGACAGGACTCCCCGCAGATACGCAGTATTTT
CDR3 protein: CSVAPGTGLPADTQYF

V gene: TRBV27
clone size: .
D gene: TRBD1
J gene: TRBJ2-1
CDR3 DNA: TGTGCCAGCAGCCCCGGGACAGGGATCTACAATGAGCAGTTCTTC
CDR3 protein: CASSPGTGIYNEQFF